These 21 T cell receptor beta chains originate from one sample sequenced in a study of cytomegalovirus exposure and HLA in healthy donors (dated by TCRdb to the late 2010s). The method behind the library was the immunoSEQ multiplex PCR assay. For the multiplex PCR, a mixture combining 60 forward primers for TCR Vbeta segments and 13 reverse primers for TCR Jbeta segments was used. Drawn from immuneACCESS, this table holds only the in-frame rearrangements with V and J called that TCRdb kept. Clones are partly lost; checked studies trace under half to an unresolved V gene and leave the rest unexplained. The sample table lists some 200,000 clones, 85% to 90% of them with a count of one. Of the sample, 1% falls within the top ten clones. Specimen: PBMCs. These receptors were taken from a woman younger than 30 in good health and CMV-seronegative.

The chain links TRBV11-3 to TRBJ2-7; 7 nucleotides align to TRBD1. V shed 3 bases, J shed 7 bases, and the junction held 15 bases outside the gene matches. Germline V gene data show CDR1 as SGHNT and CDR2 as YENEEA. This CDR3 spans 16 amino acids. CDR3 bases: TGTGCCAGCAGCTTTAGGCGGCGGACAGGCCCCAGGGAGCAGTACTTC. This sequence encodes CASSFRRRTGPREQYF. Filled out from reference TRBV11-3 and TRBJ2-7, the complete variable domain reads EAGVVQSPRYKIIEKKQPVAFWCNPISGHNTLYWYLQNLGQGPELLIRYENEEAVDDSQLPKDRFSAERLKGVDSTLKIQPAELGDSAVYLCASSFRRRTGPREQYFGPGTRLTVT.

The chain has TRBV19 and TRBJ2-1, with 7 bases lining up with TRBD2. Germline V gene lookup returns CDR1 LNHDA and CDR2 SQIVND (reference sequence). V lost 2 bases, J lost 3 bases, and 4 bases stayed unmatched. This CDR3 is built from 15 residues. For the CDR3, the DNA is TGTGCCAGTAGTATATCGCTAGCGGTCTACAATGAGCAGTTCTTC. It yields the protein CASSISLAVYNEQFF.

This chain uses TRBV19 with TRBJ1-1, with TRBD1 matching over 11 bases. This CDR3 is 15 amino acids long. J lost 4 bases, V lost 5 bases, and 6 bases had no gene match. Germline V gene sequence: CDR1 LNHDA, CDR2 SQIVND (reference sequence). The CDR3 region is CASSLRTGGFTEAFF. DNA for the CDR3: TGTGCCAGTAGTCTTCGGACAGGGGGCTTCACTGAAGCTTTCTTT. Variable domain in full (rest from reference TRBV19 and TRBJ1-1): DGGITQSPKYLFRKEGQNVTLSCEQNLNHDAMYWYRQDPGQGLRLIYYSQIVNDFQKGDIAEGYSVSREKKESFPLTVTSAQKNPTAFYLCASSLRTGGFTEAFFGQGTRLTVV.

This clone has a handful of counts. The rearrangement joins TRBV5-4 to TRBJ1-1, with D perhaps matching TRBD1 (6 bases). The germline V gene encodes CDR1 SGHNT and CDR2 YYREEE (reference sequence). V lost 5 bases and J 1 base, leaving 12 bases between the germline ends. CDR3 length: 14 residues. This CDR3 is CASRLGQTNTEAFF. The CDR3 nucleotides are TGTGCCAGCAGACTCGGACAGACGAACACTGAAGCTTTCTTT.

This sequence joins TRBV5-1 and TRBJ2-7, with 8 bases aligning to TRBD1. Trimming at V came to 0 bases and at J to 5 bases, leaving 4 bases not matched to a gene. The length of the CDR3 is 14 residues. From germline, CDR1 is SGHRS and CDR2 YFSETQ. CDR3 coding DNA: TGCGCCAGCAGCTTGGGACAGGGGTTTGACGAGCAGTACTTC. Protein sequence: CASSLGQGFDEQYF.

This clone appeared once. This chain connects TRBV11-2 to TRBJ2-3, with D maybe TRBD2 (5 bases). V was pared by 2 bases and J by 1 base, with 13 bases between. CDR1 is SGHAT and CDR2 is FQNNGV in the germline V gene. The CDR3 sequence is 16 residues long. CDR3 amino acids: CASSLFPPRGTDTQYF. The CDR3, as DNA: TGTGCCAGCAGCTTATTCCCCCCGCGGGGCACAGATACGCAGTATTTT.

The chain carries TRBV6-5 and TRBJ1-2; D call uncertain. V lost 0 bases to trimming and J lost 0 bases, with 5 bases between them. CDR1 and CDR2 from the germline V gene are MNHEY and SVGAGI. There are 14 residues in the CDR3. The CDR3 spells CASSYSTTNYGYTF. The CDR3 coding sequence is TGTGCCAGCAGTTACTCGACTACTAACTATGGCTACACCTTC.

V is TRBV15 and J is TRBJ1-1; D remains ambiguous. CDR3 length equals 15 residues. The V gene's germline CDR1 is LNHNV and CDR2 YYDKDF (reference sequence). Trimming took 1 base from V and 6 from J, leaving 15 bases between them. The CDR3 here is CATSRGGGPFAEAFF. CDR3 DNA: TGTGCCACCAGCAGAGGTGGAGGTCCCTTTGCTGAAGCTTTCTTT.

The chain is built from TRBV7-2 and TRBJ1-2; the match to TRBD1 covers 9 bases. This CDR3 spans 16 amino acids. V trimming: 4 bases; J trimming: 0 bases; junction bases outside the gene matches: 6. From germline, CDR1 is SGHTA and CDR2 FQGNSA. Written as DNA, the CDR3 is TGTGCCAGCAGCTCGTACAGGGGGCGCCCTAACTATGGCTACACCTTC. This gives the protein CASSSYRGRPNYGYTF.

The chain links TRBV11-2 to TRBJ2-3, with unresolved D. Trimming pared 2 bases from V and 0 bases from J, leaving 9 bases between. CDR1 SGHAT and CDR2 FQNNGV come from the germline V gene. The length of the CDR3 is 15 residues. CDR3 sequence: CASSLLPTSTDTQYF. CDR3 sequence (DNA): TGTGCCAGCAGCTTACTACCGACAAGCACAGATACGCAGTATTTT.

The genes are TRBV27 and TRBJ1-1; a possible D gene is TRBD1 (6 bases). The V end was cut by 6 bases, the J end by 1 base, with 12 bases between. The CDR3 consists of 14 residues. CDR1 MNHEY and CDR2 SMNVEV come from the germline V gene (reference sequence). The chain's CDR3 is CASSLRGKNTEAFF. The CDR3 bases are TGTGCCAGCAGCCTCAGGGGTAAGAACACTGAAGCTTTCTTT.

The chain employs TRBV27 and TRBJ2-7; D ambiguous. Germline V lookup: CDR1 MNHEY, CDR2 SMNVEV (reference sequence). The CDR3 consists of 15 residues. Trimming took 4 bases from V and 2 from J, leaving 15 bases between them. This chain's CDR3 is CASSSSLDTTYEQYF. CDR3 DNA sequence: TGTGCCAGCAGTTCATCCCTAGATACCACCTACGAGCAGTACTTC.

The rearrangement uses TRBV30 and TRBJ2-5; D possibly corresponds to TRBD2 (7 bases). Trimming shortened V by 2 bases and J by 7 bases, and 20 bases separated the two germline ends. This CDR3 is 15 amino acids long. Germline-derived CDR1 and CDR2 are GTSNPN and SVGIG (reference sequence). The CDR3 spells CAWSPPGGIPSTQYF. CDR3 coding DNA: TGTGCCTGGAGTCCGCCGGGGGGCATCCCATCGACCCAGTACTTC.

V gene TRBV7-3 combines with J gene TRBJ2-5, with D maybe TRBD2 (6 bases). Germline V gene lookup returns CDR1 SGHTA and CDR2 FQGTGA. Trimming stripped 5 bases from V and 4 bases from J, with 14 bases between. The CDR3 has 14 amino acids. The DNA for the CDR3 is TGTGCCAGCAGCCTTGGAGGGCCGGGAGAGACCCAGTACTTC. It codes for CASSLGGPGETQYF.

In its sample, this clone was seen once. V gene TRBV12-2 combines with J gene TRBJ2-3; the DNA was not compared with TRBD2, the D call given in the table. TRBV12-2 is shown as a pseudogene. The CDR3 has 14 amino acids. CDR3 DNA sequence: TGTGCACCGGAAAGCGGGGGGCGCACAGATACGCAGTATTTT. Translation gives CAPESGGRTDTQYF.

The table lists this clone with a few counts. The chain joins TRBV5-1 to TRBJ2-2, with D possibly TRBD2 on 6 matching bases. The CDR3 has 15 amino acids. The V gene lost 0 bases and the J gene lost 3 bases, with 9 bases spanning the gap. CDR1 and CDR2 from the germline V gene are SGHRS and YFSETQ. The CDR3, as DNA: TGCGCCAGCAGCTTGGGGGACTTCTACACCGGGGAGCTGTTTTTT. Protein: CASSLGDFYTGELFF.

The chain employs TRBV5-1 and TRBJ2-3; 7 bases fit TRBD2. The germline V gene encodes CDR1 SGHRS and CDR2 YFSETQ. V gave up 4 bases and J gave up 0 bases; unmatched junction bases: 8. The length of the CDR3 is 16 residues. In nucleotides, the CDR3 is TGCGCCAGCAGCCTTACTAGCGTAGCTAGCACAGATACGCAGTATTTT. It is translated as CASSLTSVASTDTQYF. Full variable domain (outside the CDR3, taken from reference TRBV5-1 and TRBJ2-3): KAGVTQTPRYLIKTRGQQVTLSCSPISGHRSVSWYQQTPGQGLQFLFEYFSETQRNKGNFPGRFSGRQFSNSRSEMNVSTLELGDSALYLCASSLTSVASTDTQYFGPGTRLTVL.

V and J are TRBV7-3 and TRBJ2-2; D is undetermined. Between the trimmed V and J ends, which lost 5 bases and 1 base, there was a span of 17 bases. Looked up from germline, CDR1 is SGHTA and CDR2 is FQGTGA. CDR3 length: 17 residues. This CDR3 reads CASSDYAPVRNTGELFF. In DNA form, the CDR3 reads TGTGCCAGCAGCGATTATGCTCCGGTTAGGAACACCGGGGAGCTGTTTTTT.

Points on this clone: At one of its ends the junction is not consistent with the germline gene, which may arise from a read error. The rearrangement uses TRBV18 and TRBJ2-7, with 8 bases lining up with TRBD1. The V gene's germline CDR1 is KGHSH and CDR2 LQKENI. The CDR3 is made up of 12 amino acids. CDR3 nucleotide sequence: TGTGCCAGCTCACGCGGACAGGGCCAGATCCGCTTC. It yields the protein CASSRGQGQIRF.

The chain has TRBV9 and TRBJ1-1, with D unresolved. The CDR3 runs to 14 residues. The ends were cut back, 0 bases at V and 1 base at J, with 7 bases in the middle. Looked up from germline, CDR1 is SGDLS and CDR2 is YYNGEE. The DNA for the CDR3 is TGTGCCAGCAGCGTAGATACAAGGAACACTGAAGCTTTCTTT. This codes for CASSVDTRNTEAFF.

The rearrangement links TRBV7-2 to TRBJ2-1; 9 positions match TRBD2. The V gene's germline CDR1 is SGHTA and CDR2 FQGNSA. J was trimmed by 9 bases and V by 5 bases; bases with no gene match: 14. The CDR3 covers 16 residues. This CDR3 reads CASSLSGSRDRGEQFF. CDR3 nucleotide sequence: TGTGCCAGCAGCCTTAGCGGGAGTAGGGATAGGGGTGAGCAGTTCTTC.